What follows are 21 T cell receptor beta chains derived from one specimen sequenced in a study of early T cells in non-severe SARS-CoV-2 infection (dated by TCRdb to 2020 to 2022). The method behind the library was 5' RACE. The data were produced on a NextSeq 500. The raw public reads went through TCRdb reprocessing: fastp at Q25, MiXCR clone calling, in-frame beta chains kept. Rows are combined by CDR3 protein, so each entry shows the most common genes and DNA. The sample table lists roughly 50,000 distinct CDR3 sequences, roughly 10% of them with a count of one. The top ten clones comprise about 15% of the sample. The specimen was whole blood. Receptors were obtained from an adult who was a healthcare worker with PCR-confirmed SARS-CoV-2 infection or an uninfected control (not recorded which).

This clonotype occurred a few times. The chain couples TRBV29-1 to TRBJ2-7; 8 bases are a match to TRBD1. With 2 bases clipped from V and 9 bases from J, the junction kept 9 bases outside the gene matches. Germline V CDR1 and CDR2: SQVTM, ANQGSEA. This CDR3 comprises 13 residues. Here the CDR3 reads CSVEFTRGRGQYF. The CDR3 DNA follows: TGCAGCGTTGAATTCACCAGGGGGCGCGGGCAGTACTTC.

By share, this clonotype counts as medium-sized (0.01 to 0.1%). This chain links TRBV3-1 with TRBJ2-2; 8 bases are a match to TRBD1. Germline V CDR1 and CDR2: LGHDT, YNNKEL (reference sequence). The J segment lost 7 bases and the V segment lost 4 bases, leaving 17 bases of the junction unmatched. The CDR3 runs to 18 residues. Here the CDR3 reads CASSLYQRPSGGFGELFF. In nucleotides, the CDR3 is TGTGCCAGCAGCCTTTACCAAAGGCCGTCAGGGGGCTTCGGGGAGCTGTTTTTT.

Relative to its sample, this clonotype is medium-sized (0.01 to 0.1%). V gene TRBV11-2 combines with J gene TRBJ2-2; D is perhaps TRBD1 (5 bases). Trimming stripped 3 bases from V and 0 bases from J, with 14 bases between. Germline-derived CDR1 and CDR2 are SGHAT and FQNNGV. There are 17 residues in the CDR3. The CDR3 bases are TGTGCCAGCAGCTTCCCCCTCGACAGAGCGAACACCGGGGAGCTGTTTTTT. As protein: CASSFPLDRANTGELFF.

This clonotype was seen ten or more times. This chain joins TRBV29-1 and TRBJ2-7; possibly TRBD1 for D (6 bases). Germline CDR1 SQVTM, CDR2 ANQGSEA. The V gene lost 2 bases and the J gene lost 2 bases, with 16 bases spanning the gap. The CDR3 contains 15 residues. The CDR3 region is CSVESETGRTYEQYF. In DNA, the CDR3 is TGCAGCGTTGAAAGCGAGACAGGTCGGACCTACGAGCAGTACTTC.

The sample holds many counts of this clonotype. This sequence joins TRBV2 and TRBJ2-7; 8 positions match TRBD2. The CDR3 runs to 16 residues. The V gene end was trimmed by 5 bases and the J gene end by 1 base; junction bases not matched to a gene: 10. Looked up from germline, CDR1 is SNHLY and CDR2 is FYNNEI. The CDR3 DNA reads as TGTGCCAGCAGTTTTGCCCGGGCTAGCGGGTCCTACGAGCAGTACTTC. Its translation: CASSFARASGSYEQYF.

This clonotype was recorded at least ten times. The rearrangement links TRBV28 to TRBJ1-1; TRBD1 matches 8 bases. This CDR3 contains 15 residues. After removal of 5 bases from V and 7 bases from J, the junction contained 12 bases not matched to a gene. Germline-derived CDR1 and CDR2 are MDHEN and SYDVKM. The CDR3 region is CASSPRTGIRSEAFF. CDR3 bases: TGTGCCAGCAGTCCTCGGACAGGGATCAGGAGTGAAGCTTTCTTT.

The chain has TRBV7-8 and TRBJ1-5; perhaps TRBD1 as D (5 bases). This CDR3 is 16 amino acids long. CDR1 is SGHVS and CDR2 is FQNEAQ in the germline V gene. Trimming took 1 base from V and 0 from J, leaving 10 bases between them. The CDR3 loop is CASSLVGGYSNQPQHF. The CDR3 coding sequence is TGTGCCAGCAGCTTAGTTGGGGGTTATAGCAATCAGCCCCAGCATTTT. Drawing the rest from reference TRBV7-8 and TRBJ1-5, the complete variable domain is GAGVSQSPRYKVAKRGQDVALRCDPISGHVSLFWYQQALGQGPEFLTYFQNEAQLDKSGLPSDRFFAERPEGSVSTLKIQRTQQEDSAVYLCASSLVGGYSNQPQHFGDGTRLSIL.

This clonotype was seen ten or more times. The chain combines TRBV14 with TRBJ2-1; possible D gene TRBD2, 5 bases. Germline V gene data show CDR1 as SGHDN and CDR2 as FVKESK. V lost 2 bases, J lost 5 bases, and 25 bases lay in between. The CDR3 sequence is 19 residues long. Here the CDR3 DNA reads TGTGCCAGCAGCCAAAAGAGGGCCCCGTCGGTCCCAACCGACAATGAGCAGTTCTTC. Encoded protein: CASSQKRAPSVPTDNEQFF.

In this sample, this clonotype turned up many times. The V gene is TRBV29-1, the J gene TRBJ2-5, with D unresolved. The CDR3 runs 13 residues. The germline V gene encodes CDR1 SQVTM and CDR2 ANQGSEA. The V end lost 3 bases, the J end lost 5 bases, and 13 bases lay between the germline ends. Here the CDR3 reads CSVDWRSGETQYF. In DNA form, the CDR3 reads TGCAGCGTTGATTGGAGATCCGGGGAGACCCAGTACTTC.

This clonotype was seen repeatedly, ten times or more. J is TRBJ2-3 and V is TRBV5-6, with D tentatively TRBD2 (7 bases). Trimming took 4 bases from V and 3 from J, leaving 15 bases between them. The CDR3 is 15 amino acids. The germline gives CDR1 SGHDT, CDR2 YYEEEE. CDR3 bases: TGTGCCAGCAGCCGGGGGGCTAGCGTAACAGATACGCAGTATTTT. Amino acids: CASSRGASVTDTQYF.

This clonotype turned up a few times. The chain couples TRBV9 to TRBJ2-1; TRBD2 matches at 13 bases. Germline CDR1 reads SGDLS; CDR2 reads YYNGEE. The trim removed 2 bases at V and 5 bases at J, leaving 1 base unmatched. The CDR3 consists of 15 residues. The CDR3 sequence is CASSVGTSGNNEQFF. CDR3 DNA: TGTGCCAGCAGCGTGGGGACTAGCGGGAACAATGAGCAGTTCTTC.

This clonotype showed up many times. The CDR3 protein is CSARGPGLGLANEQFF. As DNA, the CDR3 is TGCAGTGCTAGAGGTCCGGGACTAGGATTAGCCAATGAGCAGTTCTTC. The V and J genes are TRBV20-1 and TRBJ2-1, with TRBD2 matching 8 bases. V lost 1 base to trimming and J lost 6 bases; unmatched junction nucleotides: 11. Germline CDR1 DFQATT, CDR2 SNEGSKA (reference sequence). The CDR3 has 16 residues.

This clonotype was recorded at least ten times. The chain uses TRBV18 and TRBJ1-4; possible D gene TRBD1, 6 bases. V dropped 0 bases and J dropped 3 bases, with 11 bases sitting between them. Germline loops: CDR1 KGHSH, CDR2 LQKENI. This CDR3 has 16 amino acids. Here the CDR3 DNA reads TGTGCCAGCTCACCACCGAGGGGGGCCGCTAATGAAAAACTGTTTTTT. It translates to CASSPPRGAANEKLFF.

The chain carries TRBV21-1 and TRBJ2-5. TRBV21-1 is given as a pseudogene. The CDR3 sequence is 14 residues long. The CDR3 spells CASSKAKGKETQYF. CDR3 in DNA: TGTGCCAGCAGCAAAGCGAAGGGAAAAGAGACCCAGTACTTC.

This clonotype was seen at least ten times. The genes are TRBV12-3 or TRBV12-4 and TRBJ2-1; no reliable D call. The CDR3 runs 15 residues. V lost 5 bases to trimming and J lost 1 base, with 12 bases between them. Here the CDR3 reads CASSPSSVSYNEQFF. The DNA for the CDR3 is TGTGCCAGCAGTCCCAGCTCTGTATCCTACAATGAGCAGTTCTTC.

In this sample, this clonotype turned up a few times. V gene TRBV20-1 combines with J gene TRBJ2-3; D unclear. CDR1 and CDR2 from the germline V gene are DFQATT and SNEGSKA (reference sequence). Trimming took off 5 bases at V and 8 bases at J, with 5 bases between the two ends. This CDR3 region has 9 residues. In DNA, the CDR3 is TGCAGTGCTCTTGGTACGCAGTATTTT. It is translated as CSALGTQYF.

Details on this clonotype: This may be a read error: a much more frequent sequence differs by one nucleotide. The CDR3 DNA sequence: TGTGTCACCAGTGATTCAGGGGGCAGATTGGTCTTC. It codes for CVTSDSGGRLVF. The chain recombines TRBV24-1 with TRBJ2-1; 8 bases are shared with TRBD1. Germline V gene data show CDR1 as KGHDR and CDR2 as SFDVKD. The CDR3 covers 12 residues.

This clonotype has ten or more counts. The rearrangement links TRBV6-5 to TRBJ2-3, with 7 nucleotides matching TRBD2. Germline V gene lookup returns CDR1 MNHEY and CDR2 SVGAGI. CDR3 length: 14 residues. The J segment lost 4 bases and the V segment lost 6 bases, leaving 7 bases of the junction unmatched. The CDR3 DNA reads as TGTGCCAGCAGCCCCGGACTAGGCGCAGATACGCAGTATTTT. This encodes CASSPGLGADTQYF.

Of note for this clonotype: A much larger clone differs by one base, so this may be a read error. The chain combines TRBV28 with TRBJ2-7; possible D gene TRBD2, 5 bases. Trimming shortened V by 3 bases and J by 7 bases, and 7 bases separated the two germline ends. Per germline, CDR1 MDHEN and CDR2 SYDVKM. The CDR3 covers 11 residues. The DNA for the CDR3 is TGTGCCAGCAGTTTTCGGAGGGAGCAGTACTTC. It specifies CASSFRREQYF. The full variable domain, completed using reference TRBV28 and TRBJ2-7, is DVKVTQSSRYLVKRTGEKVFLECVQDMDHENMFWYRQDPGLGLRLIYFSYDVKMKEKGDIPEGYSVSREKKERFSLILESASTNQTSMYLCASSFRREQYFGPGTRLTVT.

This clonotype was counted many times. This chain joins TRBV27 and TRBJ2-1; D is unresolved. Germline V gives CDR1 MNHEY, CDR2 SMNVEV (reference sequence). Trimming shortened V by 2 bases and J by 4 bases, and 15 bases separated the two germline ends. CDR3 size: 16 residues. The CDR3 sequence: CASSLDLSSRYNEQFF. In DNA form, the CDR3 reads TGTGCCAGCAGTTTAGATCTCAGCTCGAGATACAATGAGCAGTTCTTC.

This clonotype was detected many times. The chain recombines TRBV28 with TRBJ1-2; tentatively, D is TRBD1 (6 bases). This CDR3 contains 14 residues. Germline assignment: CDR1 MDHEN and CDR2 SYDVKM. Between the trimmed V and J ends, which lost 3 bases and 7 bases, there was a span of 15 bases. Here the CDR3 DNA reads TGTGCCAGCAGTTTGGGGTCGGGGGCGCTTGGCTACACCTTC. The encoded protein is CASSLGSGALGYTF.